Below are 5 T cell receptor beta chains sequenced from a single sample in a study of neoadjuvant anti-PD-1 for oral cavity cancer. Produced via immunoSEQ multiplex PCR; TCRdb's table is partial and in-frame only. Among about 7,000 clones, about 80% were seen once, and the ten largest hold 2.5% to 3.5%. This specimen consisted of PBMCs, obtained before nivolumab (anti-PD-1) treatment. The receptors stem from a person aged 40 to 85 with oral cavity squamous cell carcinoma.

The chain is built from TRBV2 and TRBJ2-7; TRBD1 agrees at 8 bases. Trimming took 5 bases from V and 1 from J; bases not matched to a gene: 4. Germline CDR1 is SNHLY and CDR2 is FYNNEI. The CDR3 is 14 residues long. CDR3 nucleotides: TGTGCCAGCAGTAGGGGACAGGTGTCCTACGAGCAGTACTTC. Protein product: CASSRGQVSYEQYF. The whole variable domain, remainder taken from reference TRBV2 and TRBJ2-7, is EPEVTQTPSHQVTQMGQEVILRCVPISNHLYFYWYRQILGQKVEFLVSFYNNEISEKSEIFDDQFSVERPDGSNFTLKIRSTKLEDSAMYFCASSRGQVSYEQYFGPGTRLTVT.

The rearrangement uses TRBV11-2 and TRBJ2-5, with 7 bases matching TRBD1. The DNA end favors TRBJ2-7, so the J call may be wrong. Germline V gene lookup returns CDR1 SGHAT and CDR2 FQNNGV. This CDR3 contains 15 residues. The CDR3 DNA is TGTGCCAGCAGCTCACTCCCGGGACAGACATACGAGCAGTACTTC. This sequence encodes CASSSLPGQTYEQYF.

The rearrangement joins TRBV4-3 to TRBJ2-1; unclear D gene. Trimming cost V 0 bases and J 4 bases, with 10 bases left between them. Per germline, CDR1 LGHNA and CDR2 YSLEER. The CDR3 has 15 amino acids. In DNA form, the CDR3 reads TGCGCCAGCAGCCAAGATAGAACAGCATACAATGAGCAGTTCTTC. This codes for CASSQDRTAYNEQFF.

V is TRBV30 and J is TRBJ1-6; 7 bases match TRBD1. Germline V gives CDR1 GTSNPN, CDR2 SVGIG (reference sequence). V lost 6 bases, J lost 0 bases, and 5 bases stayed unmatched. This CDR3 has 15 residues. This CDR3 is CACNRGSSYNSPLHF. The CDR3, as DNA: TGTGCCTGCAACAGGGGAAGCTCCTATAATTCACCCCTCCACTTT.

This chain joins TRBV6-5 and TRBJ2-3; possibly TRBD1 for D (5 bases). The CDR3 has 12 amino acids. Germline loops: CDR1 MNHEY, CDR2 SVGAGI. The V gene lost 7 bases and the J gene lost 6 bases, with 11 bases spanning the gap. CDR3 DNA sequence: TGTGCCAGCAAGGGGCAGGCGGATACGCAGTATTTT. Its translation is CASKGQADTQYF.